The text below deals with one T cell receptor (beta chain). Measured with immunoSEQ multiplex PCR; TCRdb has only the in-frame clones, and not every one. The profile shows about 54,000 clones, just under 85% of them singletons. The data originate from a study of OX40 agonist ivuxolimab in advanced cancers. The CDR3 covers 17 residues. Trimming at V came to 0 bases and at J to 2 bases, leaving 11 bases not matched to a gene. In germline, CDR1 is SGDLS, CDR2 YYNGEE. V and J are TRBV9 and TRBJ2-7; 7 positions match TRBD2. Sequencing used CD4+ or CD8+ T cells sorted from blood, obtained in a trial of the OX40 agonist ivuxolimab. The TCR comes from an adult with an advanced solid tumor such as melanoma, head and neck, liver or kidney cancer. CDR3 region: CASSVDVGGSIPYEQYF. In DNA form, the CDR3 reads TGTGCCAGCAGCGTAGATGTGGGCGGGAGCATCCCCTACGAGCAGTACTTC. Using reference TRBV9 and TRBJ2-7 for the parts outside the CDR3, the full variable domain is DSGVTQTPKHLITATGQRVTLRCSPRSGDLSVYWYQQSLDQGLQFLIQYYNGEERAKGNILERFSAQQFPDLHSELNLSSLELGDSALYFCASSVDVGGSIPYEQYFGPGTRLTVT.